What follows describes a single T cell receptor (beta chain). The antigen is not known. This record comes from a study of cytomegalovirus exposure and HLA in healthy donors. Study-level findings and limits: Cytomegalovirus status was reportedly diagnosed by the classifier with high specificity and sensitivity.

V lost 1 base and J 0 bases, leaving 10 bases between the germline ends. CDR3 length: 15 amino acids. Germline V gene data show CDR1 as SGHTA and CDR2 as FQGNSA. Assay used: immunoSEQ multiplex PCR; TCRdb lists only in-frame clones, some missing. The sample has about 98,000 clones, roughly 87% seen once; the top ten hold around 6%. The chain is built from TRBV7-2 and TRBJ2-7, with D possibly being TRBD1 (6 bases). Sample: PBMCs. This clonotype originated in a man younger than 30 in good health and CMV-seropositive. CDR3 protein: CASSLVGALSYEQYF. The CDR3 nucleotides read TGTGCCAGCAGCTTAGTGGGGGCCCTCTCCTACGAGCAGTACTTC.